The 7 T cell receptor beta chains below were found in one sample sequenced in a study of T cell responses to AZD1222 COVID-19 vaccine. Libraries were prepared by immunoSEQ multiplex PCR; TCRdb keeps only in-frame clonotypes and omits some of them. Of 190,000 or so clones listed, approximately 93% are singletons. Source: peripheral blood, taken 28 days after the second AZD1222 dose. These receptors all stem from an adult who received the AZD1222 COVID-19 vaccine.

This clone was detected only once. The J gene is TRBJ1-4, the V gene TRBV29-1; no clear D gene. The V gene's germline CDR1 is SQVTM and CDR2 ANQGSEA. This CDR3 region has 16 residues. V was trimmed by 1 base and J by 0 bases, leaving 12 bases between them. The CDR3 region has the DNA TGCAGCGTTGAAGGCCCGGTCCGTGCAACTAATGAAAAACTGTTTTTT. Translation gives CSVEGPVRATNEKLFF.

The rearrangement uses TRBV5-1 and TRBJ2-2, with 7 bases lining up with TRBD1. CDR1 SGHRS and CDR2 YFSETQ come from the germline V gene. Trimming cost V 0 bases and J 0 bases; bases outside gene matches: 2. CDR3 length: 16 residues. As DNA, the CDR3 is TGCGCCAGCAGCTTGGGACAGGGTCCGAACACCGGGGAGCTGTTTTTT. It specifies CASSLGQGPNTGELFF. Using reference TRBV5-1 and TRBJ2-2 for the parts outside the CDR3, the full variable domain is KAGVTQTPRYLIKTRGQQVTLSCSPISGHRSVSWYQQTPGQGLQFLFEYFSETQRNKGNFPGRFSGRQFSNSRSEMNVSTLELGDSALYLCASSLGQGPNTGELFFGEGSRLTVL.

This chain uses TRBV19 with TRBJ2-1; 9 nucleotides line up with TRBD2. The germline V gene encodes CDR1 LNHDA and CDR2 SQIVND (reference sequence). The CDR3 sequence is 16 residues long. The V gene end was trimmed by 2 bases and the J gene end by 7 bases; junction bases not matched to a gene: 9. CDR3 amino acids: CASSIILAGSFNEQFF. The DNA of the CDR3 is TGTGCCAGTAGTATAATCCTAGCGGGGAGTTTTAATGAGCAGTTCTTC.

The chain couples TRBV19 to TRBJ2-1; D uncertain. The V and J ends lost 5 bases and 2 bases respectively, with 10 bases between them. The germline gives CDR1 LNHDA, CDR2 SQIVND (reference sequence). The CDR3 is 14 residues long. CDR3 sequence (DNA): TGTGCCAGTAGTGCTACTGGAGCCTACAATGAGCAGTTCTTC. Its protein product is CASSATGAYNEQFF.

This chain links TRBV6-5 with TRBJ1-4, with 8 nucleotides matching TRBD1. The J segment lost 10 bases and the V segment lost 4 bases, leaving 5 bases of the junction unmatched. Germline V gene lookup returns CDR1 MNHEY and CDR2 SVGAGI. The CDR3 length is 13 residues. The CDR3 reads CASSFDRGRKLFF. The CDR3 DNA is TGTGCCAGCAGTTTCGACAGGGGACGAAAACTGTTTTTT.

The chain employs TRBV9 and TRBJ2-2, with D possibly TRBD1 on 6 matching bases. The length of the CDR3 is 18 residues. Germline V gives CDR1 SGDLS, CDR2 YYNGEE. V was cut by 4 bases and J by 0 bases, with 19 bases left in between. The CDR3 DNA reads as TGTGCCAGCAGCCCGATTCAGGCCAGGGGCACGAACACCGGGGAGCTGTTTTTT. This translates into CASSPIQARGTNTGELFF.

This chain links TRBV10-3 with TRBJ1-2; 9 positions match TRBD1. The length of the CDR3 is 15 residues. Per germline, CDR1 ENHRY and CDR2 SYGVKD. The V gene end was trimmed by 7 bases and the J gene end by 2 bases; junction bases not matched to a gene: 8. The CDR3 is CAITGADRGNYGYTF. For the CDR3, the DNA is TGTGCCATCACGGGAGCGGACAGGGGAAACTATGGCTACACCTTC.